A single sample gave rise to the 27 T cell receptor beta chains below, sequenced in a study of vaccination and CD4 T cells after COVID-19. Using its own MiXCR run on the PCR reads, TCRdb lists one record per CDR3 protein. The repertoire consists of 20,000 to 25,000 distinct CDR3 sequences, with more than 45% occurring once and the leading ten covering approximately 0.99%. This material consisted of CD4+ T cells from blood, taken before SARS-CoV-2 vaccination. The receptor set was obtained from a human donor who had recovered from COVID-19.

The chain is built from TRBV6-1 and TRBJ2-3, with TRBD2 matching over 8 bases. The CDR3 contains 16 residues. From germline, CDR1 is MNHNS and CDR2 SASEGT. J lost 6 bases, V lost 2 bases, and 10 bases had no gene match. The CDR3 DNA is TGTGCCAGCAGTGAATTAAGAAGCGGGAGACGGGATACGCAGTATTTT. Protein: CASSELRSGRRDTQYF.

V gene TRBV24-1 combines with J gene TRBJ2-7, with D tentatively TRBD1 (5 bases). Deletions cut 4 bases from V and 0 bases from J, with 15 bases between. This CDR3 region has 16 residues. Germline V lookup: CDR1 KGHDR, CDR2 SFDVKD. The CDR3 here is CATSDSTEPSSYEQYF. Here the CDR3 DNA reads TGTGCCACCAGTGACTCGACAGAGCCCAGCTCCTACGAGCAGTACTTC.

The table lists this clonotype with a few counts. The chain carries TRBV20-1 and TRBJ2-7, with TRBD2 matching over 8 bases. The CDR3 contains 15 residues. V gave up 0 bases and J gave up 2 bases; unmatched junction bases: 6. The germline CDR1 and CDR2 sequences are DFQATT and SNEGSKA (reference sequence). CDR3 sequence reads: CSARDRLAGTYEQYF. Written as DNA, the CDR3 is TGCAGTGCTAGAGATCGGCTAGCGGGCACCTACGAGCAGTACTTC.

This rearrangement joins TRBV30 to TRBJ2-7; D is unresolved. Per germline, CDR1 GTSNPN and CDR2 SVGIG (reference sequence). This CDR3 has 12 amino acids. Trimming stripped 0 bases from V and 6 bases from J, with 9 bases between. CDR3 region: CAWSVGPLEQYF. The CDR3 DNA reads TGTGCCTGGAGTGTCGGTCCGCTCGAGCAGTACTTC.

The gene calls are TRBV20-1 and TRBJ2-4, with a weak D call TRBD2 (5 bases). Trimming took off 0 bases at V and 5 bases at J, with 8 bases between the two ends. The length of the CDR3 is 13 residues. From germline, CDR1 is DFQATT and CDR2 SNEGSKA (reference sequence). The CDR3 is CSARESGQNIQYF. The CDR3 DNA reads TGCAGTGCTAGAGAAAGCGGTCAAAACATTCAGTACTTC.

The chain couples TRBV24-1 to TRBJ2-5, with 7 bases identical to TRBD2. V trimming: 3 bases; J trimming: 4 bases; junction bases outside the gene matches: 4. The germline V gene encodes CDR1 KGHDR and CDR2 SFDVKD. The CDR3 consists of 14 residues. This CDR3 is CATSDPGLGETQYF. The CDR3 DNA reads TGTGCCACCAGTGATCCAGGACTAGGAGAGACCCAGTACTTC.

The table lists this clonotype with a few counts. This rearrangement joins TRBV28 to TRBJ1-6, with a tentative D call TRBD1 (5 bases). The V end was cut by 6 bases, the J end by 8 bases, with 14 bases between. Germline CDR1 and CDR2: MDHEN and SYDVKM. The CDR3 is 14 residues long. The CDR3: CASRPPTAYSPLHF. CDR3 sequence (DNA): TGTGCCAGCAGGCCCCCGACAGCCTATTCACCCCTCCACTTT.

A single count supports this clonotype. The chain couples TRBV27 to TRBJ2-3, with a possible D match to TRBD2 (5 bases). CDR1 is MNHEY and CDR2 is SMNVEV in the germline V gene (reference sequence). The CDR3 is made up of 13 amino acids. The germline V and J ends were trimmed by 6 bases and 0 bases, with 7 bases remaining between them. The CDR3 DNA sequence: TGTGCCAGCAGGAGGGCTAGCACAGATACGCAGTATTTT. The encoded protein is CASRRASTDTQYF.

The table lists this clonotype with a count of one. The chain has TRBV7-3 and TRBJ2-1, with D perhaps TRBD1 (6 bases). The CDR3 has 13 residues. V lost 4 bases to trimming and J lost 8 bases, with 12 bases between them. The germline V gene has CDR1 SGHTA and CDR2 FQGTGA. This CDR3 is CASSSTPGDEQFF. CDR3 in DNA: TGTGCCAGCAGCTCCACCCCAGGGGATGAGCAGTTCTTC.

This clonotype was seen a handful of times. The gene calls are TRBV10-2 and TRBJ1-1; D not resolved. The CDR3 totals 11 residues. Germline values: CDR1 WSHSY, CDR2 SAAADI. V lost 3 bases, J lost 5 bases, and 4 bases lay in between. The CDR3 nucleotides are TGCGCCAGCAGTGAATGGACTGAAGCTTTCTTT. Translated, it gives CASSEWTEAFF.

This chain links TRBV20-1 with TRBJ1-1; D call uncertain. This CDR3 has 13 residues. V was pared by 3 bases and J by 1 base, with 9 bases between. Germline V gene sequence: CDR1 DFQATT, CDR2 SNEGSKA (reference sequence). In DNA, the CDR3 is TGCAGTGCTAGGGGGTCACAGAACACTGAAGCTTTCTTT. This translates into CSARGSQNTEAFF.

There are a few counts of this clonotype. Here the CDR3 DNA reads TGTGCCAGCAGCTACACCCCGTGGGGGTCCCAAGAGACCCAGTACTTC. Translating gives CASSYTPWGSQETQYF. The V call is TRBV7-9, the J call TRBJ2-5; perhaps D is TRBD1 or TRBD2 (5 bases each). CDR1 is SEHNR, CDR2 FQNEAQ, per germline (reference sequence). This CDR3 is built from 16 residues. The V gene lost 4 bases and the J gene lost 1 base, with 16 bases spanning the gap.

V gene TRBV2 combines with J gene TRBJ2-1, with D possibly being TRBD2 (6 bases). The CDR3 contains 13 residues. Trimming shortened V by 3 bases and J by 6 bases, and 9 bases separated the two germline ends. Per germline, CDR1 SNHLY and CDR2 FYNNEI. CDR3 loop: CASSEDYGNEQFF. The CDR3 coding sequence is TGTGCCAGCAGTGAGGACTACGGCAATGAGCAGTTCTTC. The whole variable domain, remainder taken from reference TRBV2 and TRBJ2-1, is EPEVTQTPSHQVTQMGQEVILRCVPISNHLYFYWYRQILGQKVEFLVSFYNNEISEKSEIFDDQFSVERPDGSNFTLKIRSTKLEDSAMYFCASSEDYGNEQFFGPGTRLTVL.

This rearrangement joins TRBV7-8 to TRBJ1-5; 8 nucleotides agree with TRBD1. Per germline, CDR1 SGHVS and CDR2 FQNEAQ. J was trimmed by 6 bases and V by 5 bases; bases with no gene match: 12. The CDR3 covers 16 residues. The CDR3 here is CASSPRRTGLSQPQHF. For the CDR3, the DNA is TGTGCCAGCAGCCCCAGAAGGACAGGGTTGAGTCAGCCCCAGCATTTT.

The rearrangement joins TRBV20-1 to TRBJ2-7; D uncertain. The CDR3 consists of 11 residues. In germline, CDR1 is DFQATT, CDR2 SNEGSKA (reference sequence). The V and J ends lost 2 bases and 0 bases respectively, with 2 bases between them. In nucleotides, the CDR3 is TGCAGTGCTAGAAACTCCTACGAGCAGTACTTC. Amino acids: CSARNSYEQYF.

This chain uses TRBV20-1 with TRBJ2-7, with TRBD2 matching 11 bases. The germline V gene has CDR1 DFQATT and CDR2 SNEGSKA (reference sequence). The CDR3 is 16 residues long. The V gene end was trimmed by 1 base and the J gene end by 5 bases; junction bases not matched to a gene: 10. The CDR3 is CSARVGLALAGDEQYF. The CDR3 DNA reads TGCAGTGCTAGAGTGGGGCTCGCACTAGCGGGAGACGAGCAGTACTTC.

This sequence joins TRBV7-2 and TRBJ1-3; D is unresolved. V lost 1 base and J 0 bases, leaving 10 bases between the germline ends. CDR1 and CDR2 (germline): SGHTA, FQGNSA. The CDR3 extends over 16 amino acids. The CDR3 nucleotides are TGTGCCAGCAGCTTAGTTGCAGCTCTCTCTGGAAACACCATATATTTT. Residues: CASSLVAALSGNTIYF.

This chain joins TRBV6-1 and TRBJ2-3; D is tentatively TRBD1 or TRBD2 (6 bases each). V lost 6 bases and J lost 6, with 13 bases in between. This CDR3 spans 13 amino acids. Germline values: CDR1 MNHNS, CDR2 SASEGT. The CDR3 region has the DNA TGTGCCAGCAGGCGGGGACACTCGGATACGCAGTATTTT. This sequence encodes CASRRGHSDTQYF.

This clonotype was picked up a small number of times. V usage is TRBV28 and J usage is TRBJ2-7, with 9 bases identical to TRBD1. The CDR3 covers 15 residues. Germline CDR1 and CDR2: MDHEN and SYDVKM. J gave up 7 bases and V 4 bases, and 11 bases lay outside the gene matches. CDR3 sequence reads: CASSSGRDRAGEQYF. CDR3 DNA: TGTGCCAGCAGTTCCGGACGGGACAGGGCGGGAGAGCAGTACTTC.

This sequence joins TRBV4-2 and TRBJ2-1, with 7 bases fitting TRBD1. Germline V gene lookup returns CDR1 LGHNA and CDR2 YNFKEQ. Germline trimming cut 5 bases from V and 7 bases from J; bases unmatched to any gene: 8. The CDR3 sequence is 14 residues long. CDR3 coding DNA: TGTGCCAGCAGCGCACAGGGGCCCTTGAATGAGCAGTTCTTC. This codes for CASSAQGPLNEQFF.

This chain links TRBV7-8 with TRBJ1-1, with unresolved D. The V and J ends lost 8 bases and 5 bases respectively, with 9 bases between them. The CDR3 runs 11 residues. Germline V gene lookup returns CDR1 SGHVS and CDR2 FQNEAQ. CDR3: CASHGYTEAFF. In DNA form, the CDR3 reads TGTGCCAGCCACGGTTATACTGAAGCTTTCTTT.

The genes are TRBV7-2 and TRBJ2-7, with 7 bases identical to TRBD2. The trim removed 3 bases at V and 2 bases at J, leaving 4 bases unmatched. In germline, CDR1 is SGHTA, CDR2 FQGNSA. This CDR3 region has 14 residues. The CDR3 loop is CASSFSSGAYEQYF. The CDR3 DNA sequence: TGTGCCAGCAGCTTCTCTAGCGGAGCCTACGAGCAGTACTTC.

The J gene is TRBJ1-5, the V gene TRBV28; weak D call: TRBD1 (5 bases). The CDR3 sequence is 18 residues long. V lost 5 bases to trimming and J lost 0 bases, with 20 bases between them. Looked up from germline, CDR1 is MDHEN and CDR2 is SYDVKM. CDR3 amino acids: CASSADLRGRYSNQPQHF. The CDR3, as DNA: TGTGCCAGCAGTGCCGATCTGCGGGGGAGATATAGCAATCAGCCCCAGCATTTT.

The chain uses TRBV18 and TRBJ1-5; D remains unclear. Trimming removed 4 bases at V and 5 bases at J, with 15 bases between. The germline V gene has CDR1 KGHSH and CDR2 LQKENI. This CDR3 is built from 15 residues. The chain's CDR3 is CASSLIGANDQPQHF. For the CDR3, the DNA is TGTGCCAGCTCACTCATCGGCGCTAACGATCAGCCCCAGCATTTT.

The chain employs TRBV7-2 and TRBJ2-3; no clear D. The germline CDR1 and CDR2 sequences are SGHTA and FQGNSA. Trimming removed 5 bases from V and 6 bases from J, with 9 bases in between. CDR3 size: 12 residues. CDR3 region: CASSGFTDTQYF. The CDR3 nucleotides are TGTGCCAGCAGCGGGTTTACGGATACGCAGTATTTT. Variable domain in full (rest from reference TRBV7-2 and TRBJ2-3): GAGVSQSPSNKVTEKGKDVELRCDPISGHTALYWYRQSLGQGLEFLIYFQGNSAPDKSGLPSDRFSAERTGGSVSTLTIQRTQQEDSAVYLCASSGFTDTQYFGPGTRLTVL.

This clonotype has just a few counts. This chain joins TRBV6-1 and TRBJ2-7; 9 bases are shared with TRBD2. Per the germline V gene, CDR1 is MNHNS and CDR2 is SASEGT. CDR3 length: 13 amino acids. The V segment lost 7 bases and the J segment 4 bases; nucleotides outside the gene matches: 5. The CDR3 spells CASTAGGLYEQYF. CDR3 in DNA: TGTGCCAGCACCGCGGGAGGGCTATACGAGCAGTACTTC.

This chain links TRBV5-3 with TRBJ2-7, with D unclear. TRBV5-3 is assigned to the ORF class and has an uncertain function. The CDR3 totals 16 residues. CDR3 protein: CALRTEHRALPYEQYF. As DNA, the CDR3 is TGTGCGCTCCGAACGGAACACAGAGCGCTCCCCTACGAGCAGTACTTC.